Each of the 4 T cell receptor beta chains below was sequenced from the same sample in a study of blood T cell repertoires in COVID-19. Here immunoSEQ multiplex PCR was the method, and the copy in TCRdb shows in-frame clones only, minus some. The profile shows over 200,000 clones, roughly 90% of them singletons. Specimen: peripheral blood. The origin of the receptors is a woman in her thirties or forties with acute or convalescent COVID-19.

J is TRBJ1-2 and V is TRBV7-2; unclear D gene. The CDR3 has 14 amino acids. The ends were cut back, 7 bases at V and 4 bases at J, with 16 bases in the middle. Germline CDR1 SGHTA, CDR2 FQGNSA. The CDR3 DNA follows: TGTGCCAGCAAGTTTCACGGAGGGAGCTATGGCTACACCTTC. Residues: CASKFHGGSYGYTF.

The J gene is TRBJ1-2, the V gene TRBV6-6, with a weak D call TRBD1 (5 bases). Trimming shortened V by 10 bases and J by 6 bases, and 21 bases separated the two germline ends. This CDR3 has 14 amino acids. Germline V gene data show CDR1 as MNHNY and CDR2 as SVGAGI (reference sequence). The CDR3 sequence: CATEEGEDGDGYTF. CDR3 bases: TGTGCCACCGAGGAAGGGGAGGACGGGGATGGCTACACCTTC.

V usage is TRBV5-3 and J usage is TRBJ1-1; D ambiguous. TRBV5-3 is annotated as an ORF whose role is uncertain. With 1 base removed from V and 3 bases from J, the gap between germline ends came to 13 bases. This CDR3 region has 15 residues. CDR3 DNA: TGTGCCAGAAGCTTGTGGGCAGGATGGGACACTGAAGCTTTCTTT. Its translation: CARSLWAGWDTEAFF.

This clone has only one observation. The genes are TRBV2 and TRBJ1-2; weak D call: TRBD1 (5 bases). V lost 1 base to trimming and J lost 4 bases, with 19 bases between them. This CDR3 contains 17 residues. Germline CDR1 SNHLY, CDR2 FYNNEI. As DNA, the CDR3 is TGTGCCAGCAGTGAAGGGACATTGGGTAGGGGAACCTATGGCTACACCTTC. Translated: CASSEGTLGRGTYGYTF.